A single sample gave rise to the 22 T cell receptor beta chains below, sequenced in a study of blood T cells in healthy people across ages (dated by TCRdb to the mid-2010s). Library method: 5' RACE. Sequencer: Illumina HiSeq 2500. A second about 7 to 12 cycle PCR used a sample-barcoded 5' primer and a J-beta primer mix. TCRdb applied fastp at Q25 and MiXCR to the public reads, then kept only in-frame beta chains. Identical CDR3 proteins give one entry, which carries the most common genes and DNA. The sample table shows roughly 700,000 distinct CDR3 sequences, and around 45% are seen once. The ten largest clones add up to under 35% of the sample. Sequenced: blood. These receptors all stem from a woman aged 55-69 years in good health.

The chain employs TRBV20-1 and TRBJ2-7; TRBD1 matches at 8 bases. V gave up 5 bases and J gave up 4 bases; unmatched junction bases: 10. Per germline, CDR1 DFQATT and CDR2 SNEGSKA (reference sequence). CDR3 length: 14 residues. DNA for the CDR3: TGCAGTGCTTTAGACGACAGGGGTGGGTACGAGCAGTACTTC. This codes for CSALDDRGGYEQYF.

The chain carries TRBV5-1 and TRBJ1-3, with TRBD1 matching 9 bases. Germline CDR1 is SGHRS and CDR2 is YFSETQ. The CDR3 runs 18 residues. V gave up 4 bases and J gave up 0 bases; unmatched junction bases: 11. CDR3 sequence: CASSRTGQGGLSGNTIYF. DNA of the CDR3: TGCGCCAGCAGCCGGACGGGACAGGGCGGCCTCTCTGGAAACACCATATATTTT.

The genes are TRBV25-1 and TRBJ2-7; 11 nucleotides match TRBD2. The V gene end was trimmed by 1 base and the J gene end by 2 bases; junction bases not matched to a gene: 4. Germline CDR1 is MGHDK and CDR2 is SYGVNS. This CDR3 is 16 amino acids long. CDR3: CASSELTSGAPYEQYF. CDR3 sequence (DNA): TGTGCCAGCAGTGAATTGACTAGCGGGGCCCCCTACGAGCAGTACTTC.

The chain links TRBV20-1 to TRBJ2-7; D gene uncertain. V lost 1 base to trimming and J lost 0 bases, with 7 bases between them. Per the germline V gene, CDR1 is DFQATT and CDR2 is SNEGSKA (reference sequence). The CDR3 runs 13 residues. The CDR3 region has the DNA TGCAGTGCTAGAGGACCGAGCTCCTACGAGCAGTACTTC. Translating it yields CSARGPSSYEQYF.

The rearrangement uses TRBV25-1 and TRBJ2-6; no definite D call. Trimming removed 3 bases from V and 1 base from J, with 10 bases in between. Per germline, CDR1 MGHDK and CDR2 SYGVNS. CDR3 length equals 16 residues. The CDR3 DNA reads TGTGCCAGCAGTGATAGAGGAAGATCTGGGGCCAACGTCCTGACTTTC. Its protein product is CASSDRGRSGANVLTF. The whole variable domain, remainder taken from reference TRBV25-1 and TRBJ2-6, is EADIYQTPRYLVIGTGKKITLECSQTMGHDKMYWYQQDPGMELHLIHYSYGVNSTEKGDLSSESTVSRIRTEHFPLTLESARPSHTSQYLCASSDRGRSGANVLTFGAGSRLTVL.

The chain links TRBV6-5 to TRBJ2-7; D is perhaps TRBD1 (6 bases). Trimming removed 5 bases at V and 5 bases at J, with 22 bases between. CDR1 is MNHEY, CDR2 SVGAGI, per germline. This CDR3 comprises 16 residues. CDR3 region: CASSVRGGIGPDEQYF. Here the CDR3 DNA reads TGTGCCAGCAGTGTACGAGGGGGAATCGGTCCCGACGAGCAGTACTTC.

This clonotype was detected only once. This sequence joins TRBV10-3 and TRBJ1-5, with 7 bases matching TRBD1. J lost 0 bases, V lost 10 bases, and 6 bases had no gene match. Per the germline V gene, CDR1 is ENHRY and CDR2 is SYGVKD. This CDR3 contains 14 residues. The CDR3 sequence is CATGDSYSNQPQHF. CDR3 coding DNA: TGTGCCACCGGGGACAGTTATAGCAATCAGCCCCAGCATTTT.

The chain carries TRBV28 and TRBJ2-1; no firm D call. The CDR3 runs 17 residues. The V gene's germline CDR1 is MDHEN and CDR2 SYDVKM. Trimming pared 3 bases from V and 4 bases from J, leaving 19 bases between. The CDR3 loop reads CASSFPRTGSPYNEQFF. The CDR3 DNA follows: TGTGCCAGCAGTTTCCCCCGGACGGGTTCTCCTTACAATGAGCAGTTCTTC.

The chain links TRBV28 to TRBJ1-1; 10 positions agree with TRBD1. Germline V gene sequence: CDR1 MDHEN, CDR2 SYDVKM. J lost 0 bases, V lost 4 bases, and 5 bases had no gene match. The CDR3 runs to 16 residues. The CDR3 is CASSSGTGDLNTEAFF. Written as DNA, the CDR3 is TGTGCCAGCAGTTCCGGGACAGGGGACCTGAACACTGAAGCTTTCTTT.

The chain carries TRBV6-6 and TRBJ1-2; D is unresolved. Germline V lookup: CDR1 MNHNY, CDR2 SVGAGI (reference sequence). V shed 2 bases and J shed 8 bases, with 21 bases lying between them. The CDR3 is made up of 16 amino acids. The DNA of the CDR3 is TGTGCCAGCAGTTACGGCCAGGCGGGCAATGAGGGAGGCTACACCTTC. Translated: CASSYGQAGNEGGYTF.

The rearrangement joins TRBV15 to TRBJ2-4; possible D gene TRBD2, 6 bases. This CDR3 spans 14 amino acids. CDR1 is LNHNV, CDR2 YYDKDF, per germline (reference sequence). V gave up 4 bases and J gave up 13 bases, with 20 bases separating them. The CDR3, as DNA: TGTGCCACCAGCATACTTACGGACGGGGGTGAGCAGTACTTC. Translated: CATSILTDGGEQYF.

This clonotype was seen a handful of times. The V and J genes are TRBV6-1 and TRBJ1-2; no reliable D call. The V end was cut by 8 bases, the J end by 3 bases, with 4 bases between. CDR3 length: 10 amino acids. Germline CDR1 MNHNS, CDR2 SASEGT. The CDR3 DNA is TGTGCCAGCGGGCACTATGGCTACACCTTC. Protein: CASGHYGYTF.

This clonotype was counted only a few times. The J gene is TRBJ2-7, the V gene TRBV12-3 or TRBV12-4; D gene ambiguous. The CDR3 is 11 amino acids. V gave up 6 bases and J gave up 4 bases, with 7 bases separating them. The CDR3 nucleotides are TGTGCCAGCAGCAGACGTTACGAGCAGTACTTC. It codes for CASSRRYEQYF.

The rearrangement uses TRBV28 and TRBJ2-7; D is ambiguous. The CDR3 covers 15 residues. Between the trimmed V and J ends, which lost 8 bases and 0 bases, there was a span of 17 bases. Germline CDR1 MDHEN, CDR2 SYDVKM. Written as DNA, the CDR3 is TGTGCCAGCCAATCAAGCTGGTTAGGCTCCTACGAGCAGTACTTC. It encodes CASQSSWLGSYEQYF.

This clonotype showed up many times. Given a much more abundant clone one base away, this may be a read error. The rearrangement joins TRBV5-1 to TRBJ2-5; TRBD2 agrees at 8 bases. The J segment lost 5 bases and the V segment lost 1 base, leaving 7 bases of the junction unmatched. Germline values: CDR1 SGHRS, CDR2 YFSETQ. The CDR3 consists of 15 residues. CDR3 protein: CASSLQRAGVETQYF. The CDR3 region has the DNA TGCGCCAGCAGCTTGCAACGAGCGGGAGTGGAGACCCAGTACTTC.

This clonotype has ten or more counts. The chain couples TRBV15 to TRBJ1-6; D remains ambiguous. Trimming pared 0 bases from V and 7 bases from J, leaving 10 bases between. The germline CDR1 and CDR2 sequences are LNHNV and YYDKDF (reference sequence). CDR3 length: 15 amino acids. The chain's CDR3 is CATSRDFGPNSPLHF. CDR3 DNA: TGTGCCACCAGCAGAGATTTCGGACCGAATTCACCCCTCCACTTT.

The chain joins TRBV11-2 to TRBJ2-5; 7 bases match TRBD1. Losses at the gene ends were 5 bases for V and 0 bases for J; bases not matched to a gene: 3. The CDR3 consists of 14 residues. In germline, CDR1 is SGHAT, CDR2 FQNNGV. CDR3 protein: CASSRGTDQETQYF. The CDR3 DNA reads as TGTGCCAGCAGCCGAGGGACAGACCAAGAGACCCAGTACTTC.

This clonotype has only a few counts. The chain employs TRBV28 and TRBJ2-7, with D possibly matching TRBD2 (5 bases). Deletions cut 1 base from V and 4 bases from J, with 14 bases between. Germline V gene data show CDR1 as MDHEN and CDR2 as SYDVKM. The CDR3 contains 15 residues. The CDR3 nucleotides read TGTGCCAGCAGTTTATTCGGCGGGTTGTATTACGAGCAGTACTTC. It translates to CASSLFGGLYYEQYF.

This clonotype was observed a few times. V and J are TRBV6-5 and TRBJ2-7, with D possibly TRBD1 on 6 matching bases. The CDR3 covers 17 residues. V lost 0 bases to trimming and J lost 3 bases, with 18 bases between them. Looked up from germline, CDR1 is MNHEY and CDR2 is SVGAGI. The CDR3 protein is CASSYSRGRTERYEQYF. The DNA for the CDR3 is TGTGCCAGCAGTTACTCCAGGGGCCGGACTGAGCGCTACGAGCAGTACTTC.

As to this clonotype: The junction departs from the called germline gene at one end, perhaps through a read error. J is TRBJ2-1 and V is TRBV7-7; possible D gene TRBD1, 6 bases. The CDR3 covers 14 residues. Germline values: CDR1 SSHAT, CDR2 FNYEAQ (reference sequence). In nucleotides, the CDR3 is TGTGCTAGCAGCCTGACAGGCTCCTGCAATGAGCAGTTCTTC. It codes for CASSLTGSCNEQFF.

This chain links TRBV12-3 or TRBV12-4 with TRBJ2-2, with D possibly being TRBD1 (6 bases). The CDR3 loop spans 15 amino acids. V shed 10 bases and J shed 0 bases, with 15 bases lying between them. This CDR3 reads CATRSGVSNTGELFF. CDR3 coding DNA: TGTGCCACCAGGTCAGGGGTCTCGAACACCGGGGAGCTGTTTTTT.

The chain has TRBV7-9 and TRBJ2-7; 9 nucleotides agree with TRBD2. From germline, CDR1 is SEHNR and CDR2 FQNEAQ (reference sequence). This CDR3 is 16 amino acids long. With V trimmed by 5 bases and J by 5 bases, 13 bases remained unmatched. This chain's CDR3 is CASSLRGSGLADEQYF. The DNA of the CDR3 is TGTGCCAGCAGCCTTCGGGGATCGGGACTAGCTGACGAGCAGTACTTC. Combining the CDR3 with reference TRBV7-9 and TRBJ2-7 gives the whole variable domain DTGVSQNPRHKITKRGQNVTFRCDPISEHNRLYWYRQTLGQGPEFLTYFQNEAQLEKSRLLSDRFSAERPKGSFSTLEIQRTEQGDSAMYLCASSLRGSGLADEQYFGPGTRLTVT.